The clone carrying this T cell receptor (beta chain) was observed a single time. This entry comes from a study of shared clonotypes between healthy human individuals. V was shortened by 7 bases and J by 2 bases, with 9 bases between the two germline ends. Germline-derived CDR1 and CDR2 are MRHNA and SNTAGT. The CDR3 is made up of 13 amino acids. Here immunoSEQ multiplex PCR was the method, and the copy in TCRdb shows in-frame clones only, minus some. The profile shows some 2,500,000 clones, more than 85% of them singletons. This chain joins TRBV6-4 and TRBJ2-1, with D perhaps TRBD2 (6 bases). Input material: naive CD4+ T cells from PBMCs. The subset is: CD45RA+ positively selected. This receptor was obtained from a man aged 18 to 30 in good health. Some clones in this sample may be carry-over from other donors' samples. DNA of the CDR3: TGTGCCAGCAAAGCGGGCCCCTACAATGAGCAGTTCTTC. Amino acid sequence: CASKAGPYNEQFF.